This T cell receptor beta chain was recorded in a study of monozygotic twins with inflammatory bowel disease. Germline CDR1 reads DFQATT; CDR2 reads SNEGSKA (reference sequence). The CDR3 is made up of 16 amino acids. Investigators pulled total RNA out of whole blood and did not sort T cells. Study-wide results and limits: Patient repertoires may carry noise from differing immunosuppressive treatments. The authors could not tell different T cell subtypes apart.

A word on this clonotype: Antigen: not known.

TCRdb re-called the 5' RACE reads and shows each CDR3 protein once, DNA omitted. This repertoire includes about 110,000 distinct CDR3 sequences. The rearrangement joins TRBV20-1 to TRBJ2-7; TCRdb picks TRBD1, but there is no DNA to check that call. The sample was blood. The TCR comes from a human donor with ulcerative colitis or Crohn's disease, or a healthy co-twin of an affected twin (not recorded which). The CDR3 is CSARSPRGGGEREQYF.